This T cell receptor (beta chain) was captured in a study of T cell repertoires in cytomegalovirus infection. In the study overall: HLA-B-restricted CMV epitopes that are well studied, plus recently identified HLA-C-restricted ones, were used by the study. Indicated by public TCR beta signatures were CMV infection and matching HLA type.

Findings and caveats of the study: Carriers of CMV plus the relevant HLA were identified by cumulative public TCR beta family frequency. The response measured ex vivo was dominated by TCR beta clonotypes (HLA-C-restricted and CMV-specific).

As regards this clonotype: The antigen is undetermined.

V was pared by 0 bases and J by 4 bases, with 4 bases of the junction left unmatched. This CDR3 comprises 16 residues. TCRdb analysed the reads with MiXCR anew, one entry per CDR3 protein. This table holds some 940,000 distinct CDR3 sequences, approximately 31% found once. Source: cultured CD8+ T cells from PBMCs, taken from culture after CMV antigen stimulation. The chain uses TRBV12-3 or TRBV12-4 and TRBJ2-7, with 12 bases lining up with TRBD2. This TCR was sampled from a human donor in good health (CMV status not recorded). Some clones in this sample may be carry-over from other donors' samples. For the CDR3, the DNA is TGTGCCAGCAGTTTAGCCTTACTAGCGGGGGGTTACGAGCAGTACTTC. As protein: CASSLALLAGGYEQYF.